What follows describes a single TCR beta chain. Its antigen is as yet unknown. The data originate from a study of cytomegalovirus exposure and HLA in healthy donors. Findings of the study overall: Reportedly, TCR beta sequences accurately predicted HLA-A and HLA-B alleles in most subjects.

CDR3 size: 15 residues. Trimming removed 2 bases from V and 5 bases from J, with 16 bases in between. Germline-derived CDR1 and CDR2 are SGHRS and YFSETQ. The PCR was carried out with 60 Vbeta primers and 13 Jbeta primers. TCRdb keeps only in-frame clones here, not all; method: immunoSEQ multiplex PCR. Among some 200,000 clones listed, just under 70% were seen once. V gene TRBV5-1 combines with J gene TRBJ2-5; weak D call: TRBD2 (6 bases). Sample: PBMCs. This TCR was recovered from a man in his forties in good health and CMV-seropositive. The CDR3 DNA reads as TGCGCCAGCAGCTTCGGAGGGATTCCCCAGGAGACCCAGTACTTC. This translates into CASSFGGIPQETQYF.